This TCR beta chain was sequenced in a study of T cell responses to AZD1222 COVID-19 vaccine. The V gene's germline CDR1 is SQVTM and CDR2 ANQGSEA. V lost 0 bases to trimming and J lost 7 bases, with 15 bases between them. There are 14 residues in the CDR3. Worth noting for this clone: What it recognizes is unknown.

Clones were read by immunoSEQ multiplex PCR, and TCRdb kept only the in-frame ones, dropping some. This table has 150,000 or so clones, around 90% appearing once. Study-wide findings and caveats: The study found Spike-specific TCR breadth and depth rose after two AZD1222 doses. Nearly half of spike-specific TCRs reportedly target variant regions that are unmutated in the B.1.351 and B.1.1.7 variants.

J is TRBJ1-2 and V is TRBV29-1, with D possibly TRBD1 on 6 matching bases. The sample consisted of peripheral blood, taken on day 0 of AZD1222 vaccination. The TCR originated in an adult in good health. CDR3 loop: CSVEDLTGHGGYTF. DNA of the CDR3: TGCAGCGTTGAAGATCTTACAGGGCACGGTGGCTACACCTTC.